A selection of T cell receptor beta chains follows, all from one sample in a study of beta chain features in type 1 diabetes. TCRdb's table, derived via immunoSEQ multiplex PCR, lists solely in-frame clones and lacks some. The table records about 370,000 clones, roughly 15% of them present only once. The specimen was naive CD4+ T cells from blood. The receptors stem from a woman in her late teens or twenties in good health. Each CDR3 is given with its conserved first and last residue. D genes are given only for firm matches. Size tells how often a clone was seen (once, few, many) or the class of an expanded clone, and some rows leave it out.

D gene	V gene	J gene	CDR3 length	clone size	CDR3 protein	CDR3 DNA
.	TRBV27	TRBJ1-2	13	.	CASSGQSNYGYTF	TGTGCCAGCAGCGGACAGTCTAACTATGGCTACACCTTC
.	TRBV29-1	TRBJ2-5	12	.	CSVVLPQETQYF	TGCAGCGTTGTACTACCCCAAGAGACCCAGTACTTC
.	TRBV6-5	TRBJ1-2	13	once	CASTLPDGKGYTF	TGTGCCAGCACCCTACCGGACGGGAAGGGCTACACCTTC
.	TRBV5-1	TRBJ2-5	15	.	CASSLARSGGKTQYF	TGCGCCAGCAGCTTGGCTAGGTCCGGAGGGAAGACCCAGTACTTC
TRBD1	TRBV29-1	TRBJ1-2	11	.	CSVRTGSGYTF	TGCAGCGTTCGGACAGGGTCGGGCTACACCTTC
.	TRBV10-3	TRBJ1-2	13	.	CAISQQGWGGYTF	TGTGCCATCAGTCAACAGGGATGGGGTGGCTACACCTTC
.	TRBV28	TRBJ2-5	13	.	CASTLGRTETQYF	TGTGCCAGCACCTTAGGGAGGACTGAGACCCAGTACTTC
.	TRBV6-6	TRBJ2-3	11	few	CASSSADTQYF	TGTGCCAGCAGTTCGGCAGATACGCAGTATTTT
TRBD1	TRBV15	TRBJ2-1	16	few	CATSRRAQGRGDEQFF	TGTGCCACCAGCCGACGGGCACAGGGGAGAGGGGATGAGCAGTTCTTC
.	TRBV28	TRBJ2-1	13	.	CASSQLPRTEQFF	TGTGCCAGCAGTCAATTACCCAGGACAGAGCAGTTCTTC
.	TRBV30	TRBJ1-2	15	few	CAWSVPAAPHYGYTF	TGTGCCTGGAGTGTACCGGCGGCCCCACACTATGGCTACACCTTC
.	TRBV7-9	TRBJ2-2	15	.	CASSPTEINTGELFF	TGTGCCAGCAGCCCGACAGAGATCAACACCGGGGAGCTGTTTTTT
TRBD2	TRBV9	TRBJ2-1	15	few	CASSGTGLAYNEQFF	TGTGCCAGCAGCGGGACGGGACTAGCCTACAATGAGCAGTTCTTC
.	TRBV30	TRBJ2-7	11	.	CAWGGAVEQYF	TGTGCCTGGGGCGGGGCGGTTGAGCAGTACTTC
TRBD1	TRBV5-1	TRBJ2-1	15	.	CASSSGLNRGDEQFF	TGCGCCAGCAGCTCCGGGCTCAACAGGGGAGACGAGCAGTTCTTC
TRBD2	TRBV6-5	TRBJ2-7	15	few	CASRRTSGGSNEQYF	TGTGCCAGCAGACGAACTAGCGGAGGTTCTAACGAGCAGTACTTC
.	TRBV10-3	TRBJ2-7	15	few	CATSRGSGGSYEQYF	TGTGCCACTTCTAGGGGTAGCGGAGGGTCCTACGAGCAGTACTTC
.	TRBV2	TRBJ1-5	15	few	CASSESGLPDQPQHF	TGTGCCAGCAGTGAGTCAGGGCTCCCTGATCAGCCCCAGCATTTT
TRBD2	TRBV4-3	TRBJ2-4	14	.	CASSQGLAGNIQYF	TGCGCCAGCAGCCAAGGACTAGCGGGAAACATTCAGTACTTC
TRBD2	TRBV29-1	TRBJ2-1	14	few	CSGLAGVGYNEQFF	TGCAGCGGATTAGCGGGAGTAGGCTACAATGAGCAGTTCTTC
TRBD1	TRBV25-1	TRBJ1-3	16	.	CASSEAGGNSGNTIYF	TGTGCCAGCAGTGAAGCAGGGGGGAACTCTGGAAACACCATATATTTT
.	TRBV18	TRBJ2-2	15	few	CASSPTGANTGELFF	TGTGCCAGCTCACCGACGGGAGCTAACACCGGGGAGCTGTTTTTT
TRBD1	TRBV5-1	TRBJ1-2	14	few	CASSDTGGRYGYTF	TGCGCCAGCAGCGATACAGGGGGCCGATATGGCTACACCTTC
TRBD1	TRBV9	TRBJ1-2	14	.	CASSSTGGVYGYTF	TGTGCCAGCAGCTCGACAGGGGGTGTGTATGGCTACACCTTC
.	TRBV27	TRBJ2-7	15	.	CASGVDSTLPYEQYF	TGTGCCAGCGGAGTAGACAGTACCCTACCCTACGAGCAGTACTTC
.	TRBV6-5	TRBJ2-4	15	.	CASSYDRSWMNIQYF	TGTGCCAGCAGTTACGACAGGTCGTGGATGAACATTCAGTACTTC
TRBD1	TRBV6-5	TRBJ1-2	14	few	CASRPDRGVYGYTF	TGTGCCAGCAGACCCGACAGGGGAGTCTATGGCTACACCTTC
.	TRBV30	TRBJ1-2	14	few	CAWSVKETNYGYTF	TGTGCCTGGAGTGTAAAAGAGACTAACTATGGCTACACCTTC
.	TRBV19	TRBJ2-1	15	few	CASNPTGRFYNEQFF	TGTGCCAGTAACCCGACAGGGAGGTTTTACAATGAGCAGTTCTTC
.	TRBV28	TRBJ1-2	14	.	CATTRSGEYYGYTF	TGTGCCACCACCCGATCAGGGGAGTACTATGGCTACACCTTC
.	TRBV9	TRBJ1-2	12	.	CASWGGSYGYTF	TGTGCCAGCTGGGGGGGGTCCTATGGCTACACCTTC
.	TRBV15	TRBJ2-7	15	.	CATSRDQAGSGEQYF	TGTGCCACCAGCAGAGATCAGGCAGGGTCGGGCGAGCAGTACTTC
TRBD2	TRBV7-2	TRBJ2-1	12	few	CASSSVAGEQFF	TGTGCCAGCAGCTCAGTAGCGGGAGAGCAGTTCTTC
.	TRBV28	TRBJ2-7	14	few	CASRTIGRAHEQYF	TGTGCCAGCAGAACCATTGGCAGGGCCCACGAGCAGTACTTC
.	TRBV7-8	TRBJ2-1	15	.	CASSLGSLSYNEQFF	TGTGCCAGCAGCTTAGGGAGCCTCTCCTACAATGAGCAGTTCTTC
TRBD2	TRBV7-9	TRBJ2-7	15	.	CASSLLAGGRFEQYF	TGTGCCAGCAGCCTACTAGCGGGAGGGCGATTCGAGCAGTACTTC
TRBD2	TRBV7-2	TRBJ2-1	16	.	CASSLAGTSPYNEQFF	TGTGCCAGCAGCTTAGCCGGGACTAGTCCCTACAATGAGCAGTTCTTC